The rows below give T cell receptor beta chains drawn from one sample of a study of T cells after yellow fever vaccination. TCRdb itself ran the 5' RACE reads through MiXCR, one entry per CDR3 protein. The sample holds hundreds of thousands of distinct CDR3 sequences, about 12% seen once. Material: PBMCs, obtained on the day of the yellow fever booster vaccination. The receptors here all came from a man younger than 40 who received the YFV17D yellow fever vaccine. Both conserved end residues are part of each CDR3. A D gene is named only where the DNA matches it firmly. Rows give clone size only sometimes, using once, few, many, or a class for an expanded clone.

V gene,clone size,J gene,D gene,CDR3 protein,CDR3 DNA
TRBV12-3/TRBV12-4,many,TRBJ1-5,NA,CASSLTRGNQPQHF,TGTGCCAGCAGTTTGACAAGGGGCAATCAGCCCCAGCATTTT
TRBV12-5,few,TRBJ1-1,NA,CASGFITGHKNTEAFF,TGTGCTAGTGGTTTTATCACGGGTCACAAGAACACTGAAGCTTTCTTT
TRBV6-1,NA,TRBJ2-7,NA,CASGTGGGSYEQYF,TGTGCCAGCGGAACGGGCGGCGGCTCCTACGAGCAGTACTTC
TRBV2,NA,TRBJ2-7,NA,CASSEALDYEQYF,TGTGCCAGCAGTGAAGCGCTCGACTACGAGCAGTACTTC
TRBV29-1,NA,TRBJ2-3,TRBD1,CSVIRDRDDTDTQYF,TGCAGCGTTATAAGAGACAGGGACGACACAGATACGCAGTATTTT
TRBV12-3/TRBV12-4,few,TRBJ1-2,NA,CASTRGGNGYTF,TGTGCCAGCACTCGTGGGGGAAATGGCTACACCTTC
TRBV6-5,NA,TRBJ1-5,NA,CASSYYGVTQPQHF,TGTGCCAGCAGTTACTATGGGGTTACTCAGCCCCAGCATTTT
TRBV24-1,few,TRBJ2-3,NA,CATSDPGTNTDTQYF,TGTGCCACCAGTGATCCCGGGACAAACACAGATACGCAGTATTTT
TRBV6-1,NA,TRBJ2-7,TRBD2,CASSPSLAGLTYEQYF,TGTGCCAGCAGTCCTTCCCTAGCGGGACTTACCTACGAGCAGTACTTC
TRBV20-1,few,TRBJ2-1,NA,CSTSESSYNEQFF,TGCAGTACTTCAGAAAGCTCCTACAATGAGCAGTTCTTC
TRBV5-5,NA,TRBJ1-6,NA,CASSLGRRNSPLHF,TGTGCCAGCAGCTTGGGCAGAAGGAATTCACCCCTCCACTTT
TRBV29-1,few,TRBJ2-3,NA,CSVEGLSDTQYF,TGCAGCGTTGAAGGGCTATCAGATACGCAGTATTTT
TRBV6-2/TRBV6-3,NA,TRBJ2-7,TRBD2,CASSYFLSSTSGPSPYEQYF,TGTGCCAGCAGTTACTTTTTATCGTCTACTAGCGGGCCGTCCCCCTACGAGCAGTACTTC
TRBV12-3/TRBV12-4,NA,TRBJ2-5,NA,CASSRAFGRQETQYF,TGTGCCAGCAGTCGGGCCTTTGGTAGACAAGAGACCCAGTACTTC
TRBV7-2,NA,TRBJ1-1,NA,CASSLVFGGVAFF,TGTGCCAGCAGCTTAGTCTTCGGGGGAGTGGCTTTCTTT
TRBV28,many,TRBJ2-7,NA,CASSFWYEQYF,TGTGCCAGCAGTTTTTGGTACGAGCAGTACTTC
TRBV14,few,TRBJ1-5,NA,CASSQKIHQPQHF,TGTGCCAGCAGCCAAAAAATTCATCAGCCCCAGCATTTT
TRBV20-1,few,TRBJ2-7,NA,CSPLNRDNYEQYF,TGCAGTCCGTTGAACAGGGATAACTACGAGCAGTACTTC
TRBV30,NA,TRBJ1-1,TRBD1,CAWAGGLNTEAFF,TGTGCCTGGGCAGGGGGTTTAAACACTGAAGCTTTCTTT